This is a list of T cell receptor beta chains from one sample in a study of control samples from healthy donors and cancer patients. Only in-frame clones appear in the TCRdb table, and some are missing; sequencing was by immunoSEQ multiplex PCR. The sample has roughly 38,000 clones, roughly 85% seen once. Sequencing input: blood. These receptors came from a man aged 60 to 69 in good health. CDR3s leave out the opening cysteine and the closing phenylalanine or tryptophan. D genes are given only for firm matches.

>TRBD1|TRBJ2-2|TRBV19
ASKGTGGLLNTGELF
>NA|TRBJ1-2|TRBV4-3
ASSQDFPNLGNYGYT
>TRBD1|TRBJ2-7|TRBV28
ASSPPRTGVAEQY
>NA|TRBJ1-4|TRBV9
ASSRSTGTWGANEKLF
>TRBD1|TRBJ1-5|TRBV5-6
ASSLGQGYSNQPQH
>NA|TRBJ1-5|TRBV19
ASRVGRQPQH
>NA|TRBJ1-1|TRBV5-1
ASSFAGNTEAF
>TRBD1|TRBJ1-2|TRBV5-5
ASSLGTGLSPRGYGYT
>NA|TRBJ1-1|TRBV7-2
ASSLRQLDTEAF
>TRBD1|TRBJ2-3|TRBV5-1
ASRDKGQGPDTQY
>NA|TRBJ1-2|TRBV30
AWSVRPPTAYYGYT
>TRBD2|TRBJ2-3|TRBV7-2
ASSPPGAIAGGRADTQY
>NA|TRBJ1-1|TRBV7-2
ASSTHPTGNTEAF
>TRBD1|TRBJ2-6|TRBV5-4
ASSRSGTGAGANVLT
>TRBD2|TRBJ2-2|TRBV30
AWSLMSGRGNTGELF
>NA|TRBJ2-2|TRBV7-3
ASSWDSNTGELF
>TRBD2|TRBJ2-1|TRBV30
AWSQSTSGDYNEQF
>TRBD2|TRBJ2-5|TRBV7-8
ASSSRASGIGETQY
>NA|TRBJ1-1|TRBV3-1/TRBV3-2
ASSQEVTINTEAF
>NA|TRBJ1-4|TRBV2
ASGGATNEKLF
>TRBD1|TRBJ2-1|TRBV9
ASSVGTEVNNEQF
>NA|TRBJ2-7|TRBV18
ASSPSGTSYEQY
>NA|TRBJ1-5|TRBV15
ATSRGIGVNQPQH
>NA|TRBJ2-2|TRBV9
ASSVELAGTGELF
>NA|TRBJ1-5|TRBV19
ASADYSNQPQH
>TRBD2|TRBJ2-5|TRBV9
ASSGGTSGSETQY
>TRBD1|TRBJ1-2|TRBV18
ASSAGGYGYT
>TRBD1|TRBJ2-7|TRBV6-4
ASSPGTGNEQY
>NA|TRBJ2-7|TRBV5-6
ASSSVASSYEQY
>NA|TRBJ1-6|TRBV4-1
ASSQVTAPSSYNSPLH
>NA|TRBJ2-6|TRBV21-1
ASSKANTVRGGVISGANVLT
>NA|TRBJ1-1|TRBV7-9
ASSLGQGTTEAF
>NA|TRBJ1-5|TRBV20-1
SATEYNQPQH
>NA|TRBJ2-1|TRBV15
ATSRVATQYNEQF
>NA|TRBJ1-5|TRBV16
ASSQSGSRANQPQH
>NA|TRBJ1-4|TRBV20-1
SASSSGGGNEKLF
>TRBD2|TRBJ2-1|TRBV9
ASRAAGTSINEQF
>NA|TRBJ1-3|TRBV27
ASSSMTGYSGNTIY
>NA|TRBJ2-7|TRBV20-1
SASIDSFSYEQY
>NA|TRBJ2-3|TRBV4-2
ASSQERVLDTQY
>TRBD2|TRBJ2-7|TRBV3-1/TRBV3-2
ASSFSGGAEQY
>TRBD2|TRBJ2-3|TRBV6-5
ASRRLAVTDTQY
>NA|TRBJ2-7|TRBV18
ASSPPVQGSFEQY
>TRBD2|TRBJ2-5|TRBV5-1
ASSFRLAQETQY
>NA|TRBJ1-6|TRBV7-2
ASSLAWGWDSPLH
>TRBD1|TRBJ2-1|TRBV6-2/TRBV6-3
ASSSQPGQGSYNEQF
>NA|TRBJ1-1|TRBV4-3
ASSQVYVGDTEAF
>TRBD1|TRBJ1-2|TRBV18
ASSPGGQAGYT
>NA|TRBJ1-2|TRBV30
AWRSNRAGRYT
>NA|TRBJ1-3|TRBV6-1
ASSDLGPRSTMY
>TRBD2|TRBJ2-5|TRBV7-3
ASSFIAGRKETQY
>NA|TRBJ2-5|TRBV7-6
ASSSMGEEETQY
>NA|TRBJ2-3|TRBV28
ASGRDTQY